This record concerns one T cell receptor (beta chain) sequence. In the original processing: The assay estimated nucleated cells by amplifying reference gene primers. Only in-frame clones appear in the TCRdb table, and some are missing; sequencing was by immunoSEQ multiplex PCR. V, J and clone size reflect that table, while D and trimming were determined from the DNA. Of around 97,000 clones listed, approximately 80% are singletons. This sample is part of a study of blood T cell repertoires in COVID-19. Study overall: Acute and convalescent COVID-19 specimens originated in the United States, Italy and Spain. In each case, the material was cDNA or gDNA derived from T cells, B-cell-depleted T cells, or PBMCs.

Trimming took off 4 bases at V and 0 bases at J, with 9 bases between the two ends. From germline, CDR1 is GTSNPN and CDR2 SVGIG (reference sequence). This CDR3 comprises 13 residues. Material for sequencing was peripheral blood. The chain recombines TRBV30 with TRBJ1-1; D remains unclear. The clonotype comes from a man between 65 and 80 years old with acute or convalescent COVID-19. CDR3 sequence: CAWNRDLNTEAFF. The DNA of the CDR3 is TGTGCCTGGAATCGAGATTTGAACACTGAAGCTTTCTTT.